This entry features one T cell receptor (beta chain) sequence. This sample stems from a study of blood T cell repertoires in COVID-19. Study-wide background: The United States, Italy and Spain supplied acute and convalescent COVID-19 samples. The cDNA or gDNA used as material had been derived from T cells, B-cell-depleted T cells, or PBMCs.

Original analysis: Researchers report that nucleated cell counts were estimated from reference gene primer amplification. TCRdb's copy holds only in-frame clones and misses some; the assay was immunoSEQ multiplex PCR. V and J calls and clone size follow that table, whereas D and trimming were derived from the DNA. This table has about 90,000 clones, approximately 90% appearing once. The sample taken for sequencing was peripheral blood. The receptor's source is a human donor with active COVID-19. The donor label of this sample is uncertain.

In DNA form, the CDR3 reads TGTGCCAGCAGTGGGTCTAGCGGTTCCTACAATGAGCAGTTCTTC. It specifies CASSGSSGSYNEQFF. The J gene is TRBJ2-1, the V gene TRBV6-4, with TRBD2 matching 7 bases. The CDR3 totals 15 residues. The germline V gene has CDR1 MRHNA and CDR2 SNTAGT. The V gene end was trimmed by 4 bases and the J gene end by 1 base; junction bases not matched to a gene: 4.